One and the same sample provided the 5 T cell receptor beta chains below, sequenced in a study of post-analysis software for immune sequencing data (dated by TCRdb to about 2015). The research as a whole found: Patients showed significantly higher frequencies than controls for five TRBV segments, among them TRBV5-6, TRBV5-1 and TRBV20-1.

Library creation used PCR. TCRdb lists the instrument as Illumina HiSeq 2500. To reduce PCR and sequencing biases, unique molecular identifiers were incorporated into the TCR beta cDNA libraries. The raw public data were reprocessed by TCRdb itself: fastp quality trimming at Q25, MiXCR clonotype calling, in-frame beta chains only. Each record represents a unique CDR3 protein, reported with the most common genes and DNA among its rows. The sample includes some 690,000 distinct CDR3 sequences, with approximately 60% observed a single time. The top ten clones comprise around 10% of the sample. Their antigens are not known. The sequencing sample was made of blood. The source of these receptors is a girl aged 2-10 years with multiple sclerosis.

This clonotype was observed a handful of times. V gene TRBV7-2 combines with J gene TRBJ2-2; possible D gene TRBD1, 6 bases. V lost 5 bases and J 3 bases, leaving 13 bases between the germline ends. Per germline, CDR1 SGHTA and CDR2 FQGNSA. There are 15 residues in the CDR3. The chain's CDR3 is CASSTRTDDTGELFF. The DNA of the CDR3 is TGTGCCAGCAGCACACGGACAGATGACACCGGGGAGCTGTTTTTT.

This clonotype appeared once. The chain links TRBV5-1 to TRBJ1-2; 11 positions match TRBD1. V was clipped by 0 bases and J by 6 bases; unmatched bases: 7. CDR3 length: 16 residues. Germline V CDR1 and CDR2: SGHRS, YFSETQ. CDR3 protein: CASSLVDGQGANGYTF. For the CDR3, the DNA is TGCGCCAGCAGCTTGGTAGATGGACAGGGGGCAAATGGCTACACCTTC.

The CDR3: CAISERQHTDTQYF. CDR3 DNA: TGTGCCATCAGTGAGAGGCAACACACAGATACGCAGTATTTT. The chain couples TRBV10-3 to TRBJ2-3; D is undetermined. Germline assignment: CDR1 ENHRY and CDR2 SYGVKD. The germline V and J ends were trimmed by 2 bases and 2 bases, with 8 bases remaining between them. The CDR3 has 14 amino acids.

The chain links TRBV27 to TRBJ1-2, with D unresolved. V was cut by 4 bases and J by 0 bases, with 9 bases left in between. This CDR3 is built from 14 residues. Looked up from germline, CDR1 is MNHEY and CDR2 is SMNVEV (reference sequence). CDR3 coding DNA: TGTGCCAGCAGTTCCCACAGCACTAACTATGGCTACACCTTC. As protein: CASSSHSTNYGYTF.

This clonotype was observed a few times. The chain links TRBV6-5 to TRBJ2-1, with a tentative D call TRBD2 (6 bases). Germline V gives CDR1 MNHEY, CDR2 SVGAGI. The CDR3 contains 15 residues. The germline V and J ends were trimmed by 2 bases and 2 bases, with 10 bases remaining between them. CDR3 in amino acids: CASSYPGVPYNEQFF. Here the CDR3 DNA reads TGTGCCAGCAGTTACCCGGGAGTCCCCTACAATGAGCAGTTCTTC.